The 15 T cell receptor beta chains below all came from one sample that was sequenced in a study of T-cell reconstitution after alpha-beta-depleted transplantation in children. As it was prepared, the TCRbeta library received unique molecular identifiers. In TCRdb, the PCR reads were re-called with MiXCR into one record per CDR3 protein. The table includes 90,000 to 130,000 distinct CDR3 sequences, around 10% detected once. The specimen comprised PBMCs, sampled before TCRalphabeta/CD19-depleted stem cell transplant. Receptors originate from a boy younger than 10 with acute lymphoblastic leukemia, due to receive a stem cell transplant.

The gene calls are TRBV27 and TRBJ2-1; D unresolved. The CDR3 runs 14 residues. V was clipped by 6 bases and J by 8 bases, with 17 bases between them. CDR1 and CDR2 (germline): MNHEY, SMNVEV (reference sequence). This chain's CDR3 is CASSFLAASHEQFF. The CDR3 DNA is TGTGCCAGCAGCTTTTTGGCGGCCTCGCATGAGCAGTTCTTC.

This clonotype was seen a handful of times. The chain recombines TRBV6-1 with TRBJ2-2; D is undetermined. Per the germline V gene, CDR1 is MNHNS and CDR2 is SASEGT. The ends were cut back, 7 bases at V and 1 base at J, with 10 bases in the middle. The CDR3 is 14 residues long. This CDR3 is CASKAKGNTGELFF. The CDR3 DNA is TGTGCCAGCAAGGCGAAGGGGAACACCGGGGAGCTGTTTTTT.

The chain couples TRBV2 to TRBJ2-1, with 8 bases aligning to TRBD2. The CDR3 is 13 residues long. In germline, CDR1 is SNHLY, CDR2 FYNNEI. After removal of 0 bases from V and 14 bases from J, the junction contained 6 bases not matched to a gene. The CDR3 loop reads CASSEALRAGEFF. CDR3 nucleotides: TGTGCCAGCAGTGAAGCGCTTCGAGCGGGAGAGTTCTTC.

This clonotype occurred a few times. V usage is TRBV3-1 and J usage is TRBJ2-6; D gene uncertain. The ends were cut back, 4 bases at V and 3 bases at J, with 7 bases in the middle. Germline V gives CDR1 LGHDT, CDR2 YNNKEL (reference sequence). There are 14 residues in the CDR3. CDR3 sequence reads: CASSPISGANVLTF. CDR3 in DNA: TGTGCCAGCAGCCCTATTAGTGGGGCCAACGTCCTGACTTTC.

V gene TRBV11-2 combines with J gene TRBJ2-7, with 9 bases that match TRBD2. Germline CDR1 is SGHAT and CDR2 is FQNNGV. The CDR3 has 14 residues. V lost 2 bases and J lost 6; bases outside the gene matches: 5. The CDR3 nucleotides are TGTGCCAGCAGCTTACGGGTAGCGGGAGTCGAGCAGTACTTC. Protein: CASSLRVAGVEQYF. The variable domain in full, completed from reference TRBV11-2 and TRBJ2-7, reads EAGVAQSPRYKIIEKRQSVAFWCNPISGHATLYWYQQILGQGPKLLIQFQNNGVVDDSQLPKDRFSAERLKGVDSTLKIQPAKLEDSAVYLCASSLRVAGVEQYFGPGTRLTVT.

This clonotype was picked up a small number of times. V usage is TRBV10-3 and J usage is TRBJ2-7; tentatively, D is TRBD2 (6 bases). Per germline, CDR1 ENHRY and CDR2 SYGVKD. The CDR3 has 14 amino acids. The V gene lost 4 bases and the J gene lost 6 bases, with 16 bases spanning the gap. The CDR3 here is CAISGSGVVSEQYF. The CDR3 bases are TGTGCCATCAGTGGGTCGGGAGTGGTATCCGAGCAGTACTTC.

This rearrangement joins TRBV7-8 to TRBJ1-2; D uncertain. CDR1 is SGHVS, CDR2 FQNEAQ, per germline. This CDR3 spans 14 amino acids. Trimming took 5 bases from V and 5 from J, leaving 15 bases between them. The CDR3: CASSHYIPEYGYTF. CDR3 nucleotide sequence: TGTGCCAGCAGCCATTATATACCGGAGTATGGCTACACCTTC.

This clonotype was seen more than once but under ten times. The rearrangement links TRBV12-3 or TRBV12-4 to TRBJ2-1, with no clear D. V lost 6 bases and J lost 9, with 27 bases in between. This CDR3 spans 17 amino acids. The CDR3 DNA reads TGTGCCAGCAGCCTCGAAGGAACCACCTATACGCTTAGTGAGCAGTTCTTC. Its translation: CASSLEGTTYTLSEQFF.

The chain carries TRBV7-9 and TRBJ1-1, with D perhaps TRBD1 (5 bases). There are 13 residues in the CDR3. The ends were cut back, 1 base at V and 7 bases at J, with 10 bases in the middle. Germline-derived CDR1 and CDR2 are SEHNR and FQNEAQ (reference sequence). The CDR3 region is CASSLEGAGEAFF. As DNA, the CDR3 is TGTGCCAGCAGCTTAGAAGGGGCAGGTGAAGCTTTCTTT.

The V call is TRBV6-1, the J call TRBJ2-1; 8 bases are shared with TRBD2. V was pared by 11 bases and J by 0 bases, with 9 bases of the junction left unmatched. CDR3 size: 15 residues. Germline-derived CDR1 and CDR2 are MNHNS and SASEGT. The CDR3 loop is CAVRRGLGSYNEQFF. The CDR3 bases are TGTGCCGTAAGGAGGGGACTAGGCTCCTACAATGAGCAGTTCTTC.

This clonotype has at least ten counts. The chain is built from TRBV6-6 and TRBJ1-1; no definite D call. Deletions cut 8 bases from V and 0 bases from J, with 10 bases between. The CDR3 length is 13 residues. Looked up from germline, CDR1 is MNHNY and CDR2 is SVGAGI (reference sequence). The CDR3 spells CASDQQMNTEAFF. The DNA of the CDR3 is TGTGCCAGCGACCAACAGATGAACACTGAAGCTTTCTTT.

Many counts were recorded for this clonotype. This chain links TRBV20-1 with TRBJ2-1, with D perhaps being TRBD1 or TRBD2 (5 bases each). Germline CDR1 and CDR2: DFQATT and SNEGSKA (reference sequence). This CDR3 is built from 14 residues. The germline V and J ends were trimmed by 2 bases and 6 bases, with 14 bases remaining between them. The CDR3: CSARWDPPLNEQFF. In nucleotides, the CDR3 is TGCAGTGCTAGATGGGACCCACCGCTCAATGAGCAGTTCTTC.

This clonotype was seen more than once but under ten times. The rearrangement uses TRBV6-1 and TRBJ2-5; D gene unclear. V was cut by 10 bases and J by 1 base, with 13 bases left in between. This CDR3 is built from 13 residues. The germline V gene has CDR1 MNHNS and CDR2 SASEGT. The CDR3 sequence is CAILVGGQETQYF. DNA of the CDR3: TGTGCCATCCTGGTCGGCGGCCAAGAGACCCAGTACTTC.

This clonotype was seen ten or more times. This chain connects TRBV27 to TRBJ1-1, with D perhaps matching TRBD1 (6 bases). This CDR3 spans 15 amino acids. Trimming took 2 bases from V and 6 from J, leaving 16 bases between them. The V gene's germline CDR1 is MNHEY and CDR2 SMNVEV (reference sequence). As DNA, the CDR3 is TGTGCCAGCAGTTTACAGGGGCGGAAGCACGCTGAAGCTTTCTTT. It translates to CASSLQGRKHAEAFF.

This clonotype was picked up a small number of times. The J gene is TRBJ1-6, the V gene TRBV20-1; 9 bases fit TRBD1. The CDR3 has 15 amino acids. V lost 4 bases and J lost 7; bases outside the gene matches: 8. Germline-derived CDR1 and CDR2 are DFQATT and SNEGSKA (reference sequence). CDR3 sequence reads: CSAKPGQGSNSPLHF. The CDR3 DNA reads TGCAGTGCTAAACCGGGACAGGGTTCGAATTCACCCCTCCACTTT.